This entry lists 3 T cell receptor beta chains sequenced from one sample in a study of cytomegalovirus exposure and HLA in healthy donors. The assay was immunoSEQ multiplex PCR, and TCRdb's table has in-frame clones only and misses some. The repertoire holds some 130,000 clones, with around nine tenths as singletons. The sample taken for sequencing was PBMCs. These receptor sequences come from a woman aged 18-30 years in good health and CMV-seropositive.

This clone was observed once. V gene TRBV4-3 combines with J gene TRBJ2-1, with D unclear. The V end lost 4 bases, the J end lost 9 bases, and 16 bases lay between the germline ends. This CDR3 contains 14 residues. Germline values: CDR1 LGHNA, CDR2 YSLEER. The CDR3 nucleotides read TGCGCCAGCAGCCCTCACCTTATGGTGAGTGAGCAGTTCTTC. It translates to CASSPHLMVSEQFF.

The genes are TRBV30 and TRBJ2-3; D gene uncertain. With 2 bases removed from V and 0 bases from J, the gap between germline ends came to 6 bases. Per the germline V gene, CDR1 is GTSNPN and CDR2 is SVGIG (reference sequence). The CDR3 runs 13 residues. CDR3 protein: CAWSRWSTDTQYF. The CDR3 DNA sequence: TGTGCCTGGAGTCGGTGGAGCACAGATACGCAGTATTTT.

CDR3 sequence: CASSLVGTSDHEQYF. CDR3 bases: TGTGCCAGCAGCTTAGTCGGGACTAGCGACCACGAGCAGTACTTC. The chain has TRBV7-2 and TRBJ2-7; 10 bases match TRBD2. The trim removed 1 base at V and 5 bases at J, leaving 5 bases unmatched. The CDR3 covers 15 residues. Germline V gene lookup returns CDR1 SGHTA and CDR2 FQGNSA. Combining the CDR3 with reference TRBV7-2 and TRBJ2-7 gives the whole variable domain GAGVSQSPSNKVTEKGKDVELRCDPISGHTALYWYRQSLGQGLEFLIYFQGNSAPDKSGLPSDRFSAERTGGSVSTLTIQRTQQEDSAVYLCASSLVGTSDHEQYFGPGTRLTVT.